One and the same sample provided the 3 T cell receptor beta chains below, sequenced in a study of blood T cell repertoires in COVID-19. Measured with immunoSEQ multiplex PCR; TCRdb has only the in-frame clones, and not every one. Here the sample spans 300,000 to 400,000 clones, around 90% being singletons. The sequencing sample was made of PBMCs or T cells enriched from blood (not recorded which). The receptors originated from a man in his sixties who had recovered from COVID-19.

The chain uses TRBV30 and TRBJ1-6; D is unclear. CDR3 length: 15 amino acids. The V gene's germline CDR1 is GTSNPN and CDR2 SVGIG (reference sequence). V was trimmed by 2 bases and J by 9 bases, leaving 17 bases between them. The CDR3 protein is CAWSRSWGRGSPLHF. The CDR3 DNA reads TGTGCCTGGAGTAGAAGCTGGGGTCGGGGTTCACCCCTCCACTTT.

As to this clone: One end of the junction fails to match germline, which may point to a read error. V and J are TRBV28 and TRBJ1-2; no definite D call. CDR1 is MDHEN, CDR2 SYDVKM, per germline. This CDR3 region has 13 residues. The DNA of the CDR3 is TGTGCCAACAGTTTCGGGAGAAACTATGGCTACACCTTC. It encodes CANSFGRNYGYTF.

The rearrangement links TRBV5-1 to TRBJ2-1; a weak D match, TRBD1 (5 bases). Germline CDR1 and CDR2: SGHRS and YFSETQ. The CDR3 loop spans 14 amino acids. V lost 1 base and J 9 bases, leaving 14 bases between the germline ends. CDR3 protein: CASSLQLRVGEQFF. The CDR3 nucleotides are TGCGCCAGCAGCTTGCAACTCAGGGTGGGTGAGCAGTTCTTC.